This T cell receptor (beta chain) is drawn from a study of blood T cells in healthy people across ages. With each sample, at least 5.5 micrograms of total RNA were extracted. V lost 0 bases to trimming and J lost 0 bases; unmatched junction nucleotides: 5. In germline, CDR1 is DFQATT, CDR2 SNEGSKA (reference sequence). The CDR3 is made up of 15 amino acids. Using a J-beta primer mix together with a sample-barcoded 5' primer, a second PCR was run for roughly 7 to 12 cycles. Every molecule of cDNA carried a tag from a template-switch adaptor with 12 random nucleotides. In TCRdb, the 5' RACE reads were re-called with MiXCR into one record per CDR3 protein. The repertoire holds over 750,000 distinct CDR3 sequences, with 25% as singletons. The same sample was also studied in work on T cells of mothers and their children. That work states: For each mother, over 9 million TCR beta CDR3 reads were obtained, and for each child, roughly 3.3 million. Evidence of persistent microchimeric T cell clones was absent.

The material sequenced was blood. The clonotype originates from a boy younger than 18 in good health. The rearrangement joins TRBV20-1 to TRBJ2-7; 7 nucleotides line up with TRBD2. CDR3 bases: TGCAGTGCTAGAGATCCCGGCGGGAGCTCCTACGAGCAGTACTTC. Translating it yields CSARDPGGSSYEQYF.